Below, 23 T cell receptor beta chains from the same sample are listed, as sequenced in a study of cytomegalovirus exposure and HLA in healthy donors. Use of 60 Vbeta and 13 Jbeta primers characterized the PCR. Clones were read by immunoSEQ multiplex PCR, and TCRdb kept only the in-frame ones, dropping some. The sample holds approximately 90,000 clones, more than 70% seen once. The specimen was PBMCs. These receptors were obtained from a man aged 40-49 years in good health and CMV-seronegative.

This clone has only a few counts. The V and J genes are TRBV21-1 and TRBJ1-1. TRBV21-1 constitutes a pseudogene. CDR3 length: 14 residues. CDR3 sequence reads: CASSPAVKRTEAFF. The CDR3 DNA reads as TGTGCCAGCAGCCCTGCCGTGAAGAGGACTGAAGCTTTCTTT.

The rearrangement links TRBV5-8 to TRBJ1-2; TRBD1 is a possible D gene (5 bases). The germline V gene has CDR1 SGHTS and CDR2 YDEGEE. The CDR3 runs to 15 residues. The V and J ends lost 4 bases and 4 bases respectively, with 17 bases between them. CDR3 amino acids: CASSHRTGEVYGYTF. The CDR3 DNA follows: TGTGCCAGCAGCCACCGGACGGGGGAAGTCTATGGCTACACCTTC.

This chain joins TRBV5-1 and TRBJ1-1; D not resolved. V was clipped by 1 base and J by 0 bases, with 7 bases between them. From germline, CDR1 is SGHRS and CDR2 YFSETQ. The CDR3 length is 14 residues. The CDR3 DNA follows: TGCGCCAGCAGCTTGTGGCAGATGAACACTGAAGCTTTCTTT. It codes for CASSLWQMNTEAFF.

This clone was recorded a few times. The CDR3 loop is CASSFPIDRLQETQYF. The CDR3 nucleotides are TGTGCCAGCAGCTTTCCCATTGACAGACTCCAAGAGACCCAGTACTTC. The chain is built from TRBV7-9 and TRBJ2-5, with a tentative D call TRBD1 (5 bases). V shed 3 bases and J shed 1 base, with 15 bases lying between them. In germline, CDR1 is SEHNR, CDR2 FQNEAQ (reference sequence). The CDR3 extends over 16 amino acids.

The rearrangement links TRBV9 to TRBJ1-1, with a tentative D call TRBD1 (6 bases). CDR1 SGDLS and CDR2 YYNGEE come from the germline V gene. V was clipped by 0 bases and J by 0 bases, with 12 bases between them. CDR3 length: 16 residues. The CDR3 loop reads CASSVGPGQVNTEAFF. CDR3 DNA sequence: TGTGCCAGCAGCGTAGGGCCGGGACAAGTGAACACTGAAGCTTTCTTT.

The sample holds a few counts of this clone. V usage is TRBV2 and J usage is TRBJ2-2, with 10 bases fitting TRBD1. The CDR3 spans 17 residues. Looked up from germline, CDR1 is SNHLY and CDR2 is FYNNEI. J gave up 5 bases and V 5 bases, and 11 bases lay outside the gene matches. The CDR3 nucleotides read TGTGCCAGCAGTAAGAGACAGGGGGCGCTTGGAACCGGGGAGCTGTTTTTT. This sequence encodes CASSKRQGALGTGELFF.

CDR3: CASSQQGSGNTIYF. CDR3 nucleotide sequence: TGCGCCAGCAGCCAACAGGGTTCTGGAAACACCATATATTTT. The J gene is TRBJ1-3, the V gene TRBV5-1; a weak D match, TRBD1 (6 bases). Germline V gene lookup returns CDR1 SGHRS and CDR2 YFSETQ. V was cut by 4 bases and J by 1 base, with 9 bases left in between. The CDR3 is made up of 14 amino acids.

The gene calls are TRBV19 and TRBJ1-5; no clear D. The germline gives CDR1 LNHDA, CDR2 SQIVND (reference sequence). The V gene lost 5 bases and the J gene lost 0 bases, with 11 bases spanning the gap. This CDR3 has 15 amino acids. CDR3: CASSSEGYSNQPQHF. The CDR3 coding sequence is TGTGCCAGTAGTTCGGAGGGATATAGCAATCAGCCCCAGCATTTT. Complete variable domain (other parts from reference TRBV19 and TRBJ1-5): DGGITQSPKYLFRKEGQNVTLSCEQNLNHDAMYWYRQDPGQGLRLIYYSQIVNDFQKGDIAEGYSVSREKKESFPLTVTSAQKNPTAFYLCASSSEGYSNQPQHFGDGTRLSIL.

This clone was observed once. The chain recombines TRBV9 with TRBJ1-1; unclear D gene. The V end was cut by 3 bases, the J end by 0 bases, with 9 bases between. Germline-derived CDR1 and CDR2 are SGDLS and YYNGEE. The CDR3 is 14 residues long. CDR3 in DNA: TGTGCCAGCAGCGAGAGGGCCGTGAACACTGAAGCTTTCTTT. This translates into CASSERAVNTEAFF.

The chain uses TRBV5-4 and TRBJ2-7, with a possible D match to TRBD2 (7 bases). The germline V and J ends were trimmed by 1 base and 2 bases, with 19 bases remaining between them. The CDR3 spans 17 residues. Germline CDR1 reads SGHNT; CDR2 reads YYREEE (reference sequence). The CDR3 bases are TGTGCCAGCAGCTTGAGGGGGGGGTTCAACAATCCCTACGAGCAGTACTTC. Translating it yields CASSLRGGFNNPYEQYF.

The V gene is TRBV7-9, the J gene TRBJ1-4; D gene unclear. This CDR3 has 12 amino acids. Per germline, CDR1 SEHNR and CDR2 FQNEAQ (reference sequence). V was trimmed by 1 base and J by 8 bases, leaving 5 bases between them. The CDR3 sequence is CASSLGVEKLFF. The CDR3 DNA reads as TGTGCCAGCAGCTTAGGAGTCGAAAAACTGTTTTTT.

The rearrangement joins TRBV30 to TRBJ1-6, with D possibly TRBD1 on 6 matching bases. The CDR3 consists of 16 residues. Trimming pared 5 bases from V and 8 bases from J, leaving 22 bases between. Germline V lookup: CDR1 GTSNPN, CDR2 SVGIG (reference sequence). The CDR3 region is CAWGGNPGTEYSPLHF. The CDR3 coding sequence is TGTGCCTGGGGGGGCAACCCCGGGACGGAGTATTCACCCCTCCACTTT.

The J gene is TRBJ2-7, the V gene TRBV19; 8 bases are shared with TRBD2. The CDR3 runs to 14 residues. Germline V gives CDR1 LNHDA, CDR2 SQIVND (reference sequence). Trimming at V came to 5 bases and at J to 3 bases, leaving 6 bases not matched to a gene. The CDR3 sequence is CASSPGRGGYEQYF. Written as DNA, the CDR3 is TGTGCCAGTAGTCCCGGCCGGGGGGGCTACGAGCAGTACTTC.

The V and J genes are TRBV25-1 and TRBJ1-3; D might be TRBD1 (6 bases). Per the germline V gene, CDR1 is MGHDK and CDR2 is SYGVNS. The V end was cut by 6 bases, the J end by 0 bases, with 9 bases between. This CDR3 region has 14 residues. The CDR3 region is CASSEGHSGNTIYF. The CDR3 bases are TGTGCCAGCAGCGAGGGACACTCTGGAAACACCATATATTTT.

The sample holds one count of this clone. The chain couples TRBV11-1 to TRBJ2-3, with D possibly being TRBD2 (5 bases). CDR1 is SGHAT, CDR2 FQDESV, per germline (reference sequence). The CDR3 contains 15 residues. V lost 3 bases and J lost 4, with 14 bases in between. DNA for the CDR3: TGTGCCAGCAGCTTGCGGAGGCTCCGGGCAGATACGCAGTATTTT. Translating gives CASSLRRLRADTQYF.

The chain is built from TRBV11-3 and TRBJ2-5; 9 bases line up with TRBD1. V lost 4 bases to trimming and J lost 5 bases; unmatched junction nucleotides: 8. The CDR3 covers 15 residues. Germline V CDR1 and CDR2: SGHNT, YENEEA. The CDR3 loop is CASSSTSTGGETQYF. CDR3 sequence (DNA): TGTGCCAGCAGCTCAACCTCGACAGGGGGGGAGACCCAGTACTTC.

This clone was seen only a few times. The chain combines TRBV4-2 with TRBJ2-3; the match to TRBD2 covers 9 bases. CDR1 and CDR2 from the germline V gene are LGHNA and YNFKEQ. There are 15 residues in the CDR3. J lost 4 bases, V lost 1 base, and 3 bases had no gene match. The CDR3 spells CASSQGRGGPDTQYF. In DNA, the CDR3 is TGTGCCAGCAGCCAAGGGCGGGGGGGCCCAGATACGCAGTATTTT.

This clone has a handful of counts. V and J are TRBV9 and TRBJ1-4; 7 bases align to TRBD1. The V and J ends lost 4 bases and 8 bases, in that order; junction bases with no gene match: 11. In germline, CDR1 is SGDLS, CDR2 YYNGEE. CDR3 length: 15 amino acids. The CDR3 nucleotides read TGTGCCAGCAGCTCAAATAGGCAGGGGGTGGAAAAACTGTTTTTT. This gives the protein CASSSNRQGVEKLFF.

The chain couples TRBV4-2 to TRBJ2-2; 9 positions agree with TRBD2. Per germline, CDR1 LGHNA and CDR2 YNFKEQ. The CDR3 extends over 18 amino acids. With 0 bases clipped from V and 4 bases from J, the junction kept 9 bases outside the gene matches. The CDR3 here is CASSQDGGLAGPTGELFF. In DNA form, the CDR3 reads TGTGCCAGCAGCCAAGATGGTGGGCTAGCGGGGCCCACCGGGGAGCTGTTTTTT.

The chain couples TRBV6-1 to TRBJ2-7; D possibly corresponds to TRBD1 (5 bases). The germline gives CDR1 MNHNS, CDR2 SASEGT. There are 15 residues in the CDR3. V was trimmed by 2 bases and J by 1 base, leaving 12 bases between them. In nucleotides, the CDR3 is TGTGCCAGCAGTGAACAGGGCGGCGAGTCCTACGAGCAGTACTTC. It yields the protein CASSEQGGESYEQYF.

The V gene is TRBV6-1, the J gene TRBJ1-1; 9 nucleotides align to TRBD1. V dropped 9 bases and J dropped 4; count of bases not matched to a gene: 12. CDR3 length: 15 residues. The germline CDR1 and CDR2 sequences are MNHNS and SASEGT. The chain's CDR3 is CASGQDGQGFTEAFF. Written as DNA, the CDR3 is TGTGCCAGTGGCCAGGACGGACAGGGGTTCACTGAAGCTTTCTTT.

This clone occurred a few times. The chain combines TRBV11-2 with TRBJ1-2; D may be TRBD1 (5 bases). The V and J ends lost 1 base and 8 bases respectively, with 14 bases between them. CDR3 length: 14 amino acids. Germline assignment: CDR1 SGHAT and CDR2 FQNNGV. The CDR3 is CASSLGAGGFGYTF. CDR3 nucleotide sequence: TGTGCCAGCAGCTTAGGGGCCGGGGGGTTCGGCTACACCTTC.

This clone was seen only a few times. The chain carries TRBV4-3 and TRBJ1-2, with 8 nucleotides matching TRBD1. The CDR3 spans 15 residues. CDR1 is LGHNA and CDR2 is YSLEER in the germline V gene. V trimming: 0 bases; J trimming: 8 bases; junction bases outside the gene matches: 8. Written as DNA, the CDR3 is TGCGCCAGCAGCCAAGAGCAGGGGGCCTTTCTGGGCTACACCTTC. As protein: CASSQEQGAFLGYTF.